This TCR beta chain emerged from a study of neurological immune-mediated disorders. Study results and caveats: No CDR3 amino acid sequences recurred among expanded clones across subjects, suggesting private repertoires in all groups.

Over 160 million TCR-beta sequences from 15-18 subjects were obtained in each sequencing run. TCRdb re-analysed the 5' RACE reads in MiXCR, keeping a single row per CDR3 protein. The table has 45,000 to 50,000 distinct CDR3 sequences, 4.5% seen once; the top ten hold around 5%. Unsorted libraries were prepared from 2 million PBMCs held at -80 C. This clonotype was counted many times. Its antigen is currently unknown. The sequenced material came from PBMCs. The TCR was taken from a woman aged 60-75 years with multiple sclerosis.

CDR3 sequence reads: CASSLFLVNTYNEQFF. The CDR3 coding sequence is TGTGCCAGCAGCTTATTTTTGGTTAACACCTACAATGAGCAGTTCTTC. This rearrangement joins TRBV11-1 to TRBJ2-1, with D hard to call. V shed 2 bases and J shed 2 bases, with 13 bases lying between them. Germline CDR1 is SGHAT and CDR2 is FQDESV (reference sequence). The CDR3 has 16 residues.